This note documents a single T cell receptor (beta chain) sequence. This CDR3 spans 12 amino acids. The ends were cut back, 4 bases at V and 8 bases at J, with 12 bases in the middle. CDR1 SGDLS and CDR2 YYNGEE come from the germline V gene. Living in 24 US areas, the participants were between 18 and 89 years of age. Participant-given clinical history determined each cohort assignment. This sample was included in a study of blood T cell repertoires in COVID-19. As handled by the study authors: The assay estimated nucleated cells by amplifying reference gene primers. The table came from immunoSEQ multiplex PCR; TCRdb's copy has only in-frame clones and leaves some out. V and J calls and clone size come straight from that table; D and trimming were deduced from the DNA. The repertoire consists of 110,000 to 150,000 clones, with 87% occurring once and the leading ten covering about 10%.

The source of this sequence is a man in his 60s who had recovered from COVID-19. Sequencing was performed on PBMCs or T cells enriched from blood (not recorded which). The chain combines TRBV9 with TRBJ1-2; D not certain. The CDR3 DNA reads TGTGCCAGCAGCCCGGGAAGTGAAGGCTACACCTTC. Protein: CASSPGSEGYTF.